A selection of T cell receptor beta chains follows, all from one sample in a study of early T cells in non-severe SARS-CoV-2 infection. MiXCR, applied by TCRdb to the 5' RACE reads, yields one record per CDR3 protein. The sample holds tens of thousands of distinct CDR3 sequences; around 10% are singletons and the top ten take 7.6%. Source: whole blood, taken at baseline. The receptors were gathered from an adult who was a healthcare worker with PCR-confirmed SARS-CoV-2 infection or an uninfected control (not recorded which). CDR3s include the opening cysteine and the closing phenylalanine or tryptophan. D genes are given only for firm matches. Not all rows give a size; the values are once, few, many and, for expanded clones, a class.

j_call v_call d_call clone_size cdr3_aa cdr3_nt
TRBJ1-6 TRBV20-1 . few CSASGGSPLHF TGCAGTGCTAGTGGTGGATCACCCCTCCACTTT
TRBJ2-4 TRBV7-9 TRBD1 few CASSAPGGMAKNIQYF TGTGCCAGCAGCGCCCCAGGGGGAATGGCCAAAAACATTCAGTACTTC
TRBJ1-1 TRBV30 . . CAWTQDSNEAFF TGTGCCTGGACCCAGGACAGTAACGAAGCTTTCTTT
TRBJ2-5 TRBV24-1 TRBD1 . CATSDQGQQETQYF TGTGCCACCAGTGATCAGGGACAGCAAGAGACCCAGTACTTC
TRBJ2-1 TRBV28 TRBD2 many CASRFSGGANEQFF TGTGCCAGCAGATTTAGCGGGGGGGCCAATGAGCAGTTCTTC
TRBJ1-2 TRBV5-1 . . CASSPGPSYGYTF TGCGCCAGCAGCCCGGGACCCTCCTATGGCTACACCTTC
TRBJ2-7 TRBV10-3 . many CAIRGGSSSYEQYF TGTGCCATCAGAGGGGGGTCAAGCTCCTACGAGCAGTACTTC
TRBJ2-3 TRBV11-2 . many CASSLDRSDTQYF TGTGCCAGCAGCCTCGACAGGTCTGATACGCAGTATTTT
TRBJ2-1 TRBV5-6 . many CASSLSPGPYNEQFF TGTGCCAGCAGCTTGTCTCCGGGTCCCTACAATGAGCAGTTCTTC
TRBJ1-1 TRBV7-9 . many CASSTFNTEAFF TGTGCCAGCAGCACGTTTAACACTGAAGCTTTCTTT
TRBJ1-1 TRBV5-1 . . CASSAVTDPNTEAFF TGCGCCAGCAGCGCGGTTACGGACCCGAACACTGAAGCTTTCTTT
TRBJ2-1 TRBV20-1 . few CSARGSGYNEQFF TGCAGTGCTAGAGGAAGCGGCTACAATGAGCAGTTCTTC
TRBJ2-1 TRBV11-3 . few CASSPRAVNEQFF TGTGCCAGCAGCCCCCGCGCCGTCAATGAGCAGTTCTTC
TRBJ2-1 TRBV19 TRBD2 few CASSPVAGPSYNEQFF TGTGCCAGTAGTCCCGTAGCGGGGCCCTCCTACAATGAGCAGTTCTTC
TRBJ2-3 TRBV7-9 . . CASSWEDGWADMQYF TGTGCCAGCAGCTGGGAGGACGGATGGGCAGATATGCAGTATTTT
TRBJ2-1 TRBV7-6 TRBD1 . CASSPRQGGREQFF TGTGCCAGCAGCCCACGACAGGGTGGTAGGGAGCAGTTCTTC
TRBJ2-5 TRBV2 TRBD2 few CASSELAGFQETQYF TGTGCCAGCAGTGAACTAGCGGGGTTCCAAGAGACCCAGTACTTC
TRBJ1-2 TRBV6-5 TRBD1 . CATTSGRGHNGYTF TGTGCCACGACATCCGGCAGGGGGCATAATGGCTACACCTTC
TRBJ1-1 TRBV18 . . CASSRGWEEAFF TGTGCCAGCTCAAGGGGATGGGAGGAAGCTTTCTTT
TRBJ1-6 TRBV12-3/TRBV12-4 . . CATREGNSPLHF TGTGCCACCCGGGAAGGGAATTCACCCCTCCACTTT
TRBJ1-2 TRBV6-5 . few CASSRHAGTYGYTF TGTGCCAGCAGTCGGCATGCGGGGACCTATGGCTACACCTTC
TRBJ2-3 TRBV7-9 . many CASSLVTGQSTDTQYF TGTGCCAGCAGCTTAGTGACGGGACAAAGCACAGATACGCAGTATTTT